This T cell receptor beta chain was sequenced for a study of response to subunit inactivated influenza vaccine. The CDR3 length is 13 residues. V lost 2 bases and J 1 base, leaving 5 bases between the germline ends. Germline CDR1 is MNHEY and CDR2 is SVGEGT. In its sample, this clonotype was seen many times. Each CDR3 protein gets one entry after TCRdb re-called the RT-PCR reads with MiXCR. This table holds a few hundred thousand distinct CDR3 sequences, over 9% found once. These same records also appear under a second study, on T cells expressing NK-cell markers. From that report: A 5'RACE template switching approach incorporating UMIs was used to make TCR beta cDNA.

The chain employs TRBV6-2 or TRBV6-3 and TRBJ2-5; D is undetermined. The specimen comprised PBMCs from blood, sampled on the day of vaccination. This sequence was found in a man in his forties or fifties who received an inactivated influenza vaccine. CDR3 sequence: CASSYDFQETQYF. For the CDR3, the DNA is TGTGCCAGCAGTTACGATTTCCAAGAGACCCAGTACTTC.